This TCR beta chain derives from a study of human T cells and chemical hapten exposure. Study conclusions and caveats: TCRs at high frequency, those above 1 in 1000, did not change with DPC sensitization.

Time point in this sample: patch test 1, 2 weeks after DPC sensitization. The treatment is: therapeutic diphenylcyclopropenone sensitization with weekly scalp DPC. Patch tests were applied only after blood draws. In regard to this clonotype: The antigen remains unidentified.

This CDR3 is 14 amino acids long. With V trimmed by 5 bases and J by 1 base, 5 bases remained unmatched. Germline V gene sequence: CDR1 DFQATT, CDR2 SNEGSKA (reference sequence). TCRdb reprocessed the RACE reads with MiXCR, giving one entry per CDR3 protein. The sample includes about 120,000 distinct CDR3 sequences, roughly an eighth of them seen just once. Sequenced here: whole blood, sampled in connection with sensitization to the hapten diphenylcyclopropenone (DPC). The receptor's source is a man between 18 and 35 years old with alopecia areata. Some clones in this sample may be carry-over from other donors' samples. The rearrangement joins TRBV20-1 to TRBJ1-1, with 9 nucleotides matching TRBD1. CDR3 residues: CSAWGTGTNTEAFF. Written as DNA, the CDR3 is TGCAGTGCTTGGGGGACAGGGACGAACACTGAAGCTTTCTTT.